The 8 T cell receptor beta chains below were found in one sample sequenced in a study of T-cell memory formation after mild COVID-19. TCRdb processed the 5' RACE reads anew with MiXCR; each CDR3 protein has one entry. The data hold 410,000 or so distinct CDR3 sequences, with roughly a quarter observed a single time. Sequenced input: PBMCs or a T cell subset sorted from them (not recorded which). The origin of the receptors is an adult woman who had mild COVID-19 (a few samples of this study predate the infection). Cell type and time point are not known.

This rearrangement joins TRBV7-9 to TRBJ2-7, with D possibly matching TRBD2 (5 bases). Trimming cost V 0 bases and J 0 bases, with 9 bases left between them. CDR3 length equals 15 residues. Germline V gene data show CDR1 as SEHNR and CDR2 as FQNEAQ (reference sequence). The CDR3: CASSLAAAASYEQYF. Written as DNA, the CDR3 is TGTGCCAGCAGCTTAGCAGCGGCGGCCTCCTACGAGCAGTACTTC.

This clonotype was recorded many times. The chain is built from TRBV7-3 and TRBJ1-1, with D unresolved. Per germline, CDR1 SGHTA and CDR2 FQGTGA. Trimming cost V 2 bases and J 1 base, with 5 bases left between them. The CDR3 is 13 amino acids. The CDR3 protein is CASSLSGNTEAFF. The DNA for the CDR3 is TGTGCCAGCAGCTTATCAGGGAACACTGAAGCTTTCTTT.

This clonotype was counted a few times. The chain recombines TRBV3-1 with TRBJ2-7, with TRBD2 matching over 14 bases. CDR3 length: 15 amino acids. Trimming took 3 bases from V and 7 from J; bases not matched to a gene: 5. Germline CDR1 reads LGHDT; CDR2 reads YNNKEL (reference sequence). CDR3 in DNA: TGTGCCAGCAGCCATGGGACTAGCGGGGGCGGGGAGCAGTACTTC. Translation: CASSHGTSGGGEQYF.

This clonotype was detected only a few times. V usage is TRBV7-9 and J usage is TRBJ2-5; no clear D gene. Germline V lookup: CDR1 SEHNR, CDR2 FQNEAQ (reference sequence). This CDR3 has 17 residues. V was pared by 5 bases and J by 4 bases, with 23 bases between. The chain's CDR3 is CASSRTGAPVPPETQYF. The CDR3 coding sequence is TGTGCCAGCAGCCGTACGGGTGCCCCCGTCCCCCCAGAGACCCAGTACTTC.

V is TRBV7-2 and J is TRBJ2-3, with D maybe TRBD2 (7 bases). V shed 4 bases and J shed 6 bases, with 14 bases lying between them. This CDR3 region has 14 residues. CDR1 is SGHTA, CDR2 FQGNSA, per germline. CDR3 residues: CASSWGGPTDTQYF. The CDR3 DNA sequence: TGTGCCAGCAGCTGGGGGGGCCCCACGGATACGCAGTATTTT.

This clonotype came up a few times. V usage is TRBV7-9 and J usage is TRBJ1-1; D not certain. Trimming cost V 2 bases and J 7 bases, with 8 bases left between them. This CDR3 region has 12 residues. Germline-derived CDR1 and CDR2 are SEHNR and FQNEAQ (reference sequence). The CDR3 loop is CASSLIPGEAFF. The CDR3, as DNA: TGTGCCAGCAGCTTAATTCCAGGTGAAGCTTTCTTT.

Many counts were recorded for this clonotype. This rearrangement joins TRBV24-1 to TRBJ1-1; D unresolved. Germline V gene lookup returns CDR1 KGHDR and CDR2 SFDVKD. V gave up 7 bases and J gave up 1 base, with 9 bases separating them. The CDR3 covers 13 residues. CDR3 region: CATSRTENTEAFF. The DNA of the CDR3 is TGTGCCACCAGCCGGACGGAGAACACTGAAGCTTTCTTT.

On this clonotype itself: Without the conserved terminal phenylalanine or tryptophan, this CDR3 likely stems from a read error. This sequence joins TRBV6-2 or TRBV6-3 and TRBJ2-7; 9 nucleotides line up with TRBD1. This CDR3 has 15 amino acids. Germline V gene lookup returns CDR1 MNHEY and CDR2 SVGEGT. V lost 5 bases, J lost 3 bases, and 8 bases stayed unmatched. CDR3 nucleotide sequence: TGTGCCAGCAGTACCGACAGGGGGGCGTACTACGAGCAGTACCTC. Translating gives CASSTDRGAYYEQYL.